This T cell receptor (beta chain) was profiled in a study of identical twins. Template switching created a universal primer site, and the cDNA included unique molecular identifiers. TCRdb analysed the 5' RACE reads with MiXCR anew, one entry per CDR3 protein. The sample has hundreds of thousands of distinct CDR3 sequences; around 8.3% are singletons. This clonotype was seen a few times. Per germline, CDR1 SGHAT and CDR2 FQDESV (reference sequence). There are 19 residues in the CDR3. After removal of 9 bases from V and 1 base from J, the junction contained 14 bases not matched to a gene. The same data also went into a second study, on yellow fever vaccine responses in identical twins.

Sequencing was done on a sample of PBMCs. V usage is TRBV11-1 and J usage is TRBJ2-1; 14 bases align to TRBD2. This receptor was obtained from a woman younger than 35 in good health. The CDR3 here is CASSGTSGSNPASYNEQFF. The CDR3 DNA follows: TGTGCCAGTTCCGGGACTAGCGGGAGTAACCCCGCGTCCTACAATGAGCAGTTCTTC. Full variable domain (outside the CDR3, taken from reference TRBV11-1 and TRBJ2-1): EAEVAQSPRYKITEKSQAVAFWCDPISGHATLYWYRQILGQGPELLVQFQDESVVDDSQLPKDRFSAERLKGVDSTLKIQPAELGDSAMYLCASSGTSGSNPASYNEQFFGPGTRLTVL.